Here is one T cell receptor (beta chain) with its context. This sample was taken from a study of OX40 agonist ivuxolimab in advanced cancers. This CDR3 has 14 residues. Trimming stripped 7 bases from V and 6 bases from J, with 19 bases between. Germline V gives CDR1 WSHSY, CDR2 SAAADI. Here immunoSEQ multiplex PCR was the method, and the copy in TCRdb shows in-frame clones only, minus some. The repertoire holds approximately 89,000 clones, with around 86% as singletons. The chain recombines TRBV10-2 with TRBJ2-7, with D maybe TRBD2 (7 bases). Sequences were derived from CD4+ or CD8+ T cells sorted from blood, sampled in a trial of the OX40 agonist ivuxolimab. The receptor was isolated from an adult with an advanced solid tumor such as melanoma, head and neck, liver or kidney cancer. CDR3 amino acids: CASTERGGASEQYF. The CDR3 DNA is TGCGCCAGCACCGAGAGGGGGGGAGCGTCCGAGCAGTACTTC.